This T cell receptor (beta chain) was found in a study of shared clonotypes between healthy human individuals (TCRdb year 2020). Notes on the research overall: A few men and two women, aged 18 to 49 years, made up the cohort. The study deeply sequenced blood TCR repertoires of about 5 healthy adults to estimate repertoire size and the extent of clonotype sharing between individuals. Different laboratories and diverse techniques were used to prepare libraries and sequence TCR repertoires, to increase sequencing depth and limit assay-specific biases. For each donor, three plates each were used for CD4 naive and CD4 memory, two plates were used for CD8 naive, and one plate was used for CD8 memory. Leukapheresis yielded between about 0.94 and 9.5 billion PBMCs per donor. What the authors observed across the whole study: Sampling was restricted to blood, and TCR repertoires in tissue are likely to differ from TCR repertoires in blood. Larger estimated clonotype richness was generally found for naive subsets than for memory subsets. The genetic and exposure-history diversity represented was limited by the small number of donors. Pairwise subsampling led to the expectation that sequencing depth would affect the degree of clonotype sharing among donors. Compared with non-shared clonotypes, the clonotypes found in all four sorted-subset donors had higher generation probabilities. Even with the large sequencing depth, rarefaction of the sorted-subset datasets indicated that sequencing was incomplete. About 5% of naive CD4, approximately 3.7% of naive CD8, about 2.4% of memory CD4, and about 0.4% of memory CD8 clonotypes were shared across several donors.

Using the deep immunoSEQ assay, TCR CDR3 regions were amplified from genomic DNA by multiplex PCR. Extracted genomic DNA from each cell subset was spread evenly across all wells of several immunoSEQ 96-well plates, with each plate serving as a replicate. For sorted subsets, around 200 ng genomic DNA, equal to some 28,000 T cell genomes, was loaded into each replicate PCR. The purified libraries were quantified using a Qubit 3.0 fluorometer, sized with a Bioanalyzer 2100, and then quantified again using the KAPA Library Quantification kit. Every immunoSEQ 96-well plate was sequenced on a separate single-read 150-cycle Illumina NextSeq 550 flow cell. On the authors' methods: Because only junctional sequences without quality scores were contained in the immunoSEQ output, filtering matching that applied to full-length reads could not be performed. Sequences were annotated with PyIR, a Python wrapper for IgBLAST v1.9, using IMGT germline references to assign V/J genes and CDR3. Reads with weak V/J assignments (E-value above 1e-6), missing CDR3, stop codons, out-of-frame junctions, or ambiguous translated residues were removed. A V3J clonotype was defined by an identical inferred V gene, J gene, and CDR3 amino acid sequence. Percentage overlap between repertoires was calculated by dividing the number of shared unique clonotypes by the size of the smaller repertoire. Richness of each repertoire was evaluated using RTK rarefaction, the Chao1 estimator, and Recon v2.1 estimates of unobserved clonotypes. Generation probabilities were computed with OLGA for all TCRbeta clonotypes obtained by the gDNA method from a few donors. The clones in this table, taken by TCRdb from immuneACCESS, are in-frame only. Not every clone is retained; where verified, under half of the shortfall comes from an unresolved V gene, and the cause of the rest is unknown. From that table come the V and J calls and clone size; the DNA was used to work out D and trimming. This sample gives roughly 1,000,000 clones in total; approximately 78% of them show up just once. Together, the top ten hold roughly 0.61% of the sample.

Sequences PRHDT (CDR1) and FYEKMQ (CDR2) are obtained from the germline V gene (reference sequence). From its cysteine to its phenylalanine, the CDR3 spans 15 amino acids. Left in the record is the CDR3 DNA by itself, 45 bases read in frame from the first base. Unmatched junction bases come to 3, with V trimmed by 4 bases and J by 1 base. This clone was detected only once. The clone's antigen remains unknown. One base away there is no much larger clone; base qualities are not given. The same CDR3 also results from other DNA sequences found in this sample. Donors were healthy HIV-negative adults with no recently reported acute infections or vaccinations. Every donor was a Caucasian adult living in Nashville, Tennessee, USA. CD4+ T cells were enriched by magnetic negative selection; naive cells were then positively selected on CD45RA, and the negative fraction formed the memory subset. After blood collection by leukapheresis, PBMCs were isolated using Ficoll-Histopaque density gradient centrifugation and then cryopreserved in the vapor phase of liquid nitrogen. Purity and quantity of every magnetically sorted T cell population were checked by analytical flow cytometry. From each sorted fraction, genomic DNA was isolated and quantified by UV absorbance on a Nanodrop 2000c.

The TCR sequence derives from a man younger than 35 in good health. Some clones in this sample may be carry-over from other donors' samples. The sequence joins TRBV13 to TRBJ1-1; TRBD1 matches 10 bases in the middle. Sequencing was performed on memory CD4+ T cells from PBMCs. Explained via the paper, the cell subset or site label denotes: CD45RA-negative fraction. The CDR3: CASSSRTGGNTEAFF. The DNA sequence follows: TGTGCCAGCAGCTCCCGGACAGGGGGGAACACTGAAGCTTTCTTT.